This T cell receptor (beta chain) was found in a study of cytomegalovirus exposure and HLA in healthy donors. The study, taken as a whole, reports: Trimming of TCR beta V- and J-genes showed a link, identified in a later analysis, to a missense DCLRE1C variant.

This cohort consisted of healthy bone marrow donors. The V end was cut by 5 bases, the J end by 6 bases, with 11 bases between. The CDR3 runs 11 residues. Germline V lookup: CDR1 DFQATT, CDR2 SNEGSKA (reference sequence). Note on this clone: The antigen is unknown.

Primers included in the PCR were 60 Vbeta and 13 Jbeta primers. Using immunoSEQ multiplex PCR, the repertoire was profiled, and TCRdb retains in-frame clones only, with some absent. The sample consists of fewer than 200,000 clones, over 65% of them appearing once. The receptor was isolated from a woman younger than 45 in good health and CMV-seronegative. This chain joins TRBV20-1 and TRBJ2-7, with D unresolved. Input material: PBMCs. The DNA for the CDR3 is TGCAGTGCTGTGTTGGAGAGCGAGCAGTACTTC. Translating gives CSAVLESEQYF.